Listed below are T cell receptor beta chains from one sample, sequenced in a study of blood T cell repertoires in COVID-19. Only in-frame clones appear in the TCRdb table, and some are missing; sequencing was by immunoSEQ multiplex PCR. This sample has about 60,000 clones, with approximately 79% found just once. The source material was peripheral blood. Receptors originate from a human donor in a cohort sampled during active COVID-19. Each CDR3 is given with its conserved first and last residue. Fields, in order: clone size, J gene, V gene, D gene, CDR3 length, CDR3 DNA, CDR3 protein. A D gene is named only where the DNA matches it firmly. Clone size is not always given. Where it is, it says once, few, many or a class for expanded clones.

size: .
J: TRBJ1-1
V: TRBV27
D: .
length: 14
DNA: TGTGCCAGCAGTTCTCACTTATTTGGGGGGGGAGCTTTCTTT
CDR3: CASSSHLFGGGAFF

size: .
J: TRBJ1-2
V: TRBV28
D: .
length: 14
DNA: TGTGCCAGCAGTTTTTTTCCCGCTAACTATGGCTACACCTTC
CDR3: CASSFFPANYGYTF

size: few
J: TRBJ2-1
V: TRBV27
D: TRBD2
length: 15
DNA: TGTGCCAGCAGTCCATTAGCGGGAGGCCACAATGAGCAGTTCTTC
CDR3: CASSPLAGGHNEQFF

size: few
J: TRBJ1-2
V: TRBV12-3/TRBV12-4
D: .
length: 13
DNA: TGTGCCAGCAGTCTCACCGGGTCTCTTGGCTACACCTTC
CDR3: CASSLTGSLGYTF

size: few
J: TRBJ2-1
V: TRBV7-9
D: .
length: 13
DNA: TGTGCCAGCAGCTCGAAGGGGCCCAGTGAGCAGTTCTTC
CDR3: CASSSKGPSEQFF

size: .
J: TRBJ2-2
V: TRBV6-4
D: .
length: 14
DNA: TGTGCCAGCCGGAGCGGGCCGAACACCGGGGAGCTGTTTTTT
CDR3: CASRSGPNTGELFF

size: once
J: TRBJ2-3
V: TRBV7-2
D: .
length: 16
DNA: TGTGCCAGCAGCTTTCACGGCTCGGGGGGCCCAGATACGCAGTATTTT
CDR3: CASSFHGSGGPDTQYF

size: .
J: TRBJ1-2
V: TRBV24-1
D: TRBD1
length: 17
DNA: TGTGCCACCAGTGACGGGACAGGGGGCTTATTGGACTATGGCTACACCTTC
CDR3: CATSDGTGGLLDYGYTF

size: .
J: TRBJ1-1
V: TRBV7-8
D: TRBD1
length: 15
DNA: TGTGCCAGCAGCCACGGACAGGGGGGAAACACTGAAGCTTTCTTT
CDR3: CASSHGQGGNTEAFF

size: .
J: TRBJ2-2
V: TRBV6-5
D: TRBD1
length: 13
DNA: TGTGCCAGCACAGGGACAGGGACCGGGGAGCTGTTTTTT
CDR3: CASTGTGTGELFF

size: .
J: TRBJ2-7
V: TRBV6-6
D: TRBD2
length: 14
DNA: TGTGCCAGCAGTTTTAGCGGGAGTATCTACGAGCAGTACTTC
CDR3: CASSFSGSIYEQYF

size: .
J: TRBJ2-1
V: TRBV5-4
D: TRBD2
length: 15
DNA: TGTGCCAGCAGACACCAGCGGGAGGACTACAATGAGCAGTTCTTC
CDR3: CASRHQREDYNEQFF

size: .
J: TRBJ2-7
V: TRBV6-4
D: .
length: 15
DNA: TGTGCCAGCAGCGCCCATTGGGCGGGAAACTACGAGCAGTACTTC
CDR3: CASSAHWAGNYEQYF

size: .
J: TRBJ1-2
V: TRBV7-9
D: .
length: 15
DNA: TGTGCCAGCAGCAAGGGTTCGGGAGGTGGCTATGGCTACACCTTC
CDR3: CASSKGSGGGYGYTF

size: .
J: TRBJ2-2
V: TRBV7-8
D: TRBD2
length: 15
DNA: TGTGCCACCAAGGGACTAGCGGGATACACCGGGGAGCTGTTTTTT
CDR3: CATKGLAGYTGELFF

size: .
J: TRBJ1-1
V: TRBV30
D: .
length: 15
DNA: TGTGCCTGGAGCCCCATGAGGCAGCCGAACACTGAAGCTTTCTTT
CDR3: CAWSPMRQPNTEAFF

size: .
J: TRBJ2-1
V: TRBV3-1/TRBV3-2
D: TRBD2
length: 18
DNA: TGTGCCAGCAGCCAAGGGATTCTGAGCGGGAGGGGGTTAAATGAGCAGTTCTTC
CDR3: CASSQGILSGRGLNEQFF

size: .
J: TRBJ2-5
V: TRBV18
D: .
length: 14
DNA: TGTGCCAGCTCACCTTGGGCCACCCAAGAGACCCAGTACTTC
CDR3: CASSPWATQETQYF

size: .
J: TRBJ1-1
V: TRBV7-9
D: .
length: 13
DNA: TGTGCCAGCAGCTTAACAGGGAACACTGAAGCTTTCTTT
CDR3: CASSLTGNTEAFF

size: .
J: TRBJ2-3
V: TRBV5-4
D: TRBD1
length: 15
DNA: TGTGCCAGCAGCTACGGACAGGCAAGCACAGATACGCAGTATTTT
CDR3: CASSYGQASTDTQYF

size: .
J: TRBJ1-3
V: TRBV7-9
D: TRBD1
length: 16
DNA: TGTGCCAGCAGCTTAGCGGGACAGGTCTCTGGAAACACCATATATTTT
CDR3: CASSLAGQVSGNTIYF

size: .
J: TRBJ2-3
V: TRBV5-8
D: .
length: 15
DNA: TGTGCCAGCAGCTCTTCAGGGGGGAGCACAGATACGCAGTATTTT
CDR3: CASSSSGGSTDTQYF